This entry lists 21 T cell receptor beta chains sequenced from one sample in a study of blood T cell repertoires in COVID-19. TCRdb's copy holds only in-frame clones and misses some; the assay was immunoSEQ multiplex PCR. The sample shows about 160,000 clones, around 85% of them seen only once. Sample: peripheral blood. These receptors were taken from a man at least 80 years old with COVID-19, enrolled during active disease.

The CDR3 loop is CASSFSGYEQYF. The CDR3 bases are TGCGCCAGCAGCTTTAGCGGCTACGAGCAGTACTTC. The chain couples TRBV5-1 to TRBJ2-7; D might be TRBD2 (6 bases). Germline-derived CDR1 and CDR2 are SGHRS and YFSETQ. V lost 2 bases and J 3 bases, leaving 6 bases between the germline ends. The CDR3 runs to 12 residues.

The V gene is TRBV19, the J gene TRBJ2-5; 7 bases map to TRBD1. In germline, CDR1 is LNHDA, CDR2 SQIVND (reference sequence). The junction had 6 bases not matched to a gene; V was cut back by 6 bases and J by 2 bases. CDR3 length: 14 amino acids. The CDR3 spells CASRPGQLQETQYF. For the CDR3, the DNA is TGTGCCAGTAGGCCGGGACAGCTACAAGAGACCCAGTACTTC.

The V call is TRBV7-8, the J call TRBJ2-3; 8 bases are shared with TRBD2. The ends lost 4 bases at V and 3 bases at J; junction bases unmatched: 6. The length of the CDR3 is 15 residues. Germline V gene lookup returns CDR1 SGHVS and CDR2 FQNEAQ. The CDR3 here is CASSSWTSRTDTQYF. DNA for the CDR3: TGTGCCAGCAGCTCCTGGACTAGCCGGACAGATACGCAGTATTTT.

The chain combines TRBV6-5 with TRBJ2-7, with D possibly TRBD1 on 7 matching bases. The CDR3 has 14 residues. Germline assignment: CDR1 MNHEY and CDR2 SVGAGI. Trimming removed 7 bases at V and 1 base at J, with 14 bases between. In DNA, the CDR3 is TGTGCCAGCACACCAGCAGGGGGGTCCTACGAGCAGTACTTC. It is translated as CASTPAGGSYEQYF.

The chain employs TRBV9 and TRBJ1-1; possibly TRBD1 for D (6 bases). V was shortened by 1 base and J by 1 base, with 20 bases between the two germline ends. The germline CDR1 and CDR2 sequences are SGDLS and YYNGEE. The CDR3 spans 18 residues. The CDR3 here is CASSVSSSTGAKNTEAFF. The CDR3 DNA reads as TGTGCCAGCAGCGTAAGTTCGTCGACAGGAGCTAAGAACACTGAAGCTTTCTTT.

J is TRBJ1-2 and V is TRBV19, with a tentative D call TRBD1 (6 bases). The V end lost 6 bases, the J end lost 4 bases, and 15 bases lay between the germline ends. This CDR3 is 14 amino acids long. CDR1 and CDR2 from the germline V gene are LNHDA and SQIVND (reference sequence). CDR3 DNA: TGTGCCAGTAGCGCGGGGGCGTATACCTATGGCTACACCTTC. Translating it yields CASSAGAYTYGYTF.

V is TRBV5-1 and J is TRBJ1-2, with D possibly matching TRBD1 (5 bases). CDR1 is SGHRS, CDR2 YFSETQ, per germline. Deletions cut 4 bases from V and 4 bases from J, with 14 bases between. The CDR3 runs to 14 residues. CDR3 bases: TGCGCCAGCAGCCCATGGGGAGGGACCTATGGCTACACCTTC. Its protein is CASSPWGGTYGYTF.

This clone was counted a few times. The chain uses TRBV12-3 or TRBV12-4 and TRBJ1-6; no reliable D call. The V gene lost 6 bases and the J gene lost 8 bases, with 8 bases spanning the gap. The CDR3 extends over 12 amino acids. CDR3 amino acids: CASSVSHSPLHF. The CDR3 nucleotides read TGTGCCAGCAGCGTTAGTCATTCACCCCTCCACTTT.

The V call is TRBV18, the J call TRBJ1-1, with D perhaps matching TRBD1 (6 bases). Germline V gives CDR1 KGHSH, CDR2 LQKENI. V was shortened by 5 bases and J by 4 bases, with 14 bases between the two germline ends. The CDR3 spans 14 residues. For the CDR3, the DNA is TGTGCCAGCTCAACAGGGTTTTGGGCCACTGAAGCTTTCTTT. This gives the protein CASSTGFWATEAFF.

The J gene is TRBJ1-4, the V gene TRBV25-1; maybe TRBD1 (5 bases). Germline V lookup: CDR1 MGHDK, CDR2 SYGVNS. The CDR3 consists of 16 residues. The V end lost 4 bases, the J end lost 6 bases, and 18 bases lay between the germline ends. The CDR3 sequence: CASSGSYSGRDEKLFF. The CDR3 DNA follows: TGTGCCAGCAGTGGATCCTACTCAGGGAGGGATGAAAAACTGTTTTTT.

The rearrangement uses TRBV9 and TRBJ2-1; maybe TRBD2 (7 bases). The length of the CDR3 is 17 residues. CDR1 SGDLS and CDR2 YYNGEE come from the germline V gene. Deletions cut 4 bases from V and 3 bases from J, with 20 bases between. The CDR3 coding sequence is TGTGCCAGCAGCAAGAGCGCTGGCGGGGGCCACTACAATGAGCAGTTCTTC. Its protein product is CASSKSAGGGHYNEQFF.

The chain joins TRBV6-5 to TRBJ1-1, with 7 positions matching TRBD1. Trimming at V came to 6 bases and at J to 3 bases, leaving 10 bases not matched to a gene. The CDR3 is 15 amino acids. In germline, CDR1 is MNHEY, CDR2 SVGAGI. DNA for the CDR3: TGTGCCAGCAGCTTTCTAAGGGGGCGGCACACTGAAGCTTTCTTT. It specifies CASSFLRGRHTEAFF.

This sequence joins TRBV13 and TRBJ2-5, with a tentative D call TRBD1 (6 bases). V lost 6 bases and J lost 4, with 12 bases in between. CDR1 PRHDT and CDR2 FYEKMQ come from the germline V gene (reference sequence). The CDR3 is 13 amino acids. CDR3: CASRQGKGETQYF. The CDR3 coding sequence is TGTGCCAGCAGGCAGGGGAAGGGAGAGACCCAGTACTTC.

The genes are TRBV2 and TRBJ1-6; no firm D call. V lost 6 bases to trimming and J lost 6 bases, with 9 bases between them. CDR1 SNHLY and CDR2 FYNNEI come from the germline V gene. This CDR3 is 13 amino acids long. CDR3 residues: CASSSEINSPLHF. The CDR3 nucleotides read TGTGCCAGCAGCTCGGAGATTAATTCACCCCTCCACTTT.

The J gene is TRBJ2-5, the V gene TRBV9; 7 bases align to TRBD2. The germline gives CDR1 SGDLS, CDR2 YYNGEE. This CDR3 comprises 15 residues. Trimming cost V 0 bases and J 5 bases; bases outside gene matches: 7. This chain's CDR3 is CASSVEAGSGETQYF. CDR3 nucleotide sequence: TGTGCCAGCAGCGTAGAAGCGGGGTCCGGGGAGACCCAGTACTTC.

The rearrangement joins TRBV2 to TRBJ2-1; D perhaps matches TRBD1 (5 bases). Germline assignment: CDR1 SNHLY and CDR2 FYNNEI. This CDR3 comprises 14 residues. Trimming stripped 1 base from V and 7 bases from J, with 11 bases between. The CDR3 region has the DNA TGTGCCAGCAGTGAAGGGGGCGTCTTAAATGAGCAGTTCTTC. Its translation: CASSEGGVLNEQFF.

V usage is TRBV11-2 and J usage is TRBJ2-5; TRBD1 aligns across 8 bases. The germline V gene encodes CDR1 SGHAT and CDR2 FQNNGV. Trimming cost V 3 bases and J 2 bases; bases outside gene matches: 11. This CDR3 contains 17 residues. CDR3 DNA sequence: TGTGCCAGCAGCTTCCGCGGAACAGGGGGTAAACAAGAGACCCAGTACTTC. Its protein product is CASSFRGTGGKQETQYF.

The V gene is TRBV5-1, the J gene TRBJ2-1, with 8 bases lining up with TRBD2. Trimming cost V 0 bases and J 8 bases; bases outside gene matches: 10. Germline V gene lookup returns CDR1 SGHRS and CDR2 YFSETQ. The CDR3 loop spans 16 amino acids. The CDR3 here is CASSLDIGGASDEQFF. Here the CDR3 DNA reads TGCGCCAGCAGCTTGGATATCGGGGGGGCCTCGGATGAGCAGTTCTTC.

The chain recombines TRBV6-5 with TRBJ2-1; 10 nucleotides align to TRBD2. The CDR3 spans 15 residues. J gave up 10 bases and V 7 bases, and 13 bases lay outside the gene matches. Germline V gene sequence: CDR1 MNHEY, CDR2 SVGAGI. CDR3 protein: CASTGVAGGLTEQFF. As DNA, the CDR3 is TGTGCCAGCACGGGGGTAGCGGGGGGTCTTACGGAGCAGTTCTTC.

V and J are TRBV2 and TRBJ1-2; tentative D call: TRBD1 (5 bases). Germline lookup yields CDR1 SNHLY and CDR2 FYNNEI. Trimming removed 7 bases at V and 2 bases at J, with 17 bases between. The CDR3 is 15 residues long. CDR3 in DNA: TGTGCCAGCAATGGAGACAGAAAGCACAACTATGGCTACACCTTC. This translates into CASNGDRKHNYGYTF.

This chain joins TRBV24-1 and TRBJ2-3; D might be TRBD1 (6 bases). V was trimmed by 5 bases and J by 2 bases, leaving 13 bases between them. The CDR3 consists of 15 residues. CDR1 is KGHDR and CDR2 is SFDVKD in the germline V gene. The CDR3 protein is CATSAQGQLTDTQYF. The CDR3, as DNA: TGTGCCACCAGTGCCCAGGGACAACTCACAGATACGCAGTATTTT.